This entry describes one T cell receptor beta chain. Its antigen is not known. The data are from a study of cytomegalovirus exposure and HLA in healthy donors. Study outcomes and limitations: The study put 150 or so TCR beta chains on its list as cytomegalovirus-associated.

The V end was cut by 3 bases, the J end by 4 bases, with 7 bases between. The CDR3 loop spans 13 amino acids. Looked up from germline, CDR1 is ENHRY and CDR2 is SYGVKD. The protocol was immunoSEQ multiplex PCR, while the TCRdb copy is restricted to in-frame clones and leaves out a portion. The sample has under 250,000 clones, 85% to 95% seen once. V gene TRBV10-3 combines with J gene TRBJ2-1; D gene ambiguous. Sequenced material: PBMCs. The clonotype was recovered from a woman under 30 in good health and CMV-seronegative. The CDR3 bases are TGTGCCATCAGTGAAGGAGTATACAATGAGCAGTTCTTC. Encoded protein: CAISEGVYNEQFF.